The sequence of this T cell receptor beta chain was determined in a study of tumor and adjacent non-tumor tissue in lung cancer. The CDR3 length is 17 residues. After removal of 0 bases from V and 7 bases from J, the junction contained 7 bases not matched to a gene. Per germline, CDR1 SGHRS and CDR2 YFSETQ. General study points: Tumor TCR diversity, when higher, was linked to shorter survival. TCR diversity was significantly greater in tumor than normal lung tissue.

No cell sorting was done before RNA was extracted from the tissue. The normal lung tissue was taken more than 3 cm from the tumor edge. The library came from three nested PCR rounds adapted from ARM-PCR protocols. From the multiplex PCR reads, TCRdb called clonotypes with MiXCR, one entry per CDR3 protein. The repertoire holds about 98,000 distinct CDR3 sequences, with 80% as singletons. As for this clonotype: The antigen is undetermined.

Sample: distant non-tumor lung tissue. V is TRBV5-1 and J is TRBJ2-2; 12 bases map to TRBD2. The clonotype was recovered from a man aged 55 to 70 with small cell lung cancer. CDR3 residues: CASSLATSGRDGGELFF. For the CDR3, the DNA is TGCGCCAGCAGCTTGGCGACTAGCGGGAGAGATGGCGGGGAGCTGTTTTTT.